Below are 27 T cell receptor beta chains sequenced from a single sample in a study of metastatic and nonmetastatic thyroid tumors. Every patient was untreated before thyroid surgery. Using MiXCR, TCRdb reanalyzed the PCR reads. The sample consists of about 25,000 clones, around a fifth of them appearing once. The sequencing input was blood. Receptors originate from a male donor with papillary thyroid cancer or a benign thyroid nodule (not recorded which). Some clones in this sample may be carry-over from other donors' samples.

This clone was detected ten times or more. This chain joins TRBV30 and TRBJ1-2; tentatively, D is TRBD1 (6 bases). The CDR3 has 14 amino acids. Trimming left V 2 bases short and J 3 bases short, with 13 bases between. Germline V gene data show CDR1 as GTSNPN and CDR2 as SVGIG (reference sequence). DNA for the CDR3: TGTGCCTGGAGTCCACAGGGAGACGACTATGGCTACACCTTC. Amino acids: CAWSPQGDDYGYTF.

The chain couples TRBV6-1 to TRBJ2-7; 10 bases agree with TRBD2. V was clipped by 5 bases and J by 5 bases; unmatched bases: 9. CDR3 size: 15 residues. CDR1 MNHNS and CDR2 SASEGT come from the germline V gene. CDR3 sequence (DNA): TGTGCCAGCAGTAGGCCCCAGCGGGGGGGGAACGAGCAGTACTTC. Protein: CASSRPQRGGNEQYF.

This clone was detected many times. The chain joins TRBV10-3 to TRBJ2-1, with 7 bases fitting TRBD2. Losses at the gene ends were 6 bases for V and 8 bases for J; bases not matched to a gene: 7. Looked up from germline, CDR1 is ENHRY and CDR2 is SYGVKD. The CDR3 runs to 13 residues. CDR3 bases: TGTGCCATCAGAGGGACTACGGGCTATGAGCAGTTCTTC. Encoded protein: CAIRGTTGYEQFF.

Regarding this clone: The germline gene is not matched at one end of the junction; a read error may be the cause. The V gene is TRBV6-2 or TRBV6-3, the J gene TRBJ2-2, with D tentatively TRBD2 (5 bases). Germline CDR1 MNHEY, CDR2 SVGEGT. The CDR3 has 12 amino acids. CDR3 nucleotide sequence: TGTGCGAGCAGTTTGGGCACCGGGGAGCTGTATTTT. Protein sequence: CASSLGTGELYF.

This clone came up many times. A much larger clone sits a single nucleotide away, making a read error possible. Other DNA sequences of this sample code for an identical CDR3. J is TRBJ2-5 and V is TRBV10-3, with D maybe TRBD2 (5 bases). Trimming stripped 4 bases from V and 2 bases from J, with 14 bases between. This CDR3 is built from 15 residues. Looked up from germline, CDR1 is ENHRY and CDR2 is SYGVKD. The chain's CDR3 is CAISVASGKQETQYF. The CDR3 nucleotides are TGTGCCATCAGTGTAGCTTCGGGGAAACAAGAGACCCAGTACTTC.

With respect to this clone: In this CDR3 the conserved last residue, phenylalanine or tryptophan, is missing, so a read error is likely. The limits of the CDR3 on the DNA are not certain, so only TCRdb's listed CDR3 is given. The V and J genes are TRBV19 and TRBJ1-4; the D call of TRBD1 is as the table states it, not checked on the DNA. Germline V gene data show CDR1 as LNHDA and CDR2 as SQIVND (reference sequence). The CDR3 adds up to 16 amino acids, both ends counted. The chain's CDR3 is CASSPTPTGFAEKLLY.

This clone has more than one count but fewer than ten. This chain uses TRBV19 with TRBJ1-5, with D possibly being TRBD1 (5 bases). V was cut by 6 bases and J by 6 bases, with 15 bases left in between. This CDR3 region has 14 residues. Germline V CDR1 and CDR2: LNHDA, SQIVND (reference sequence). The CDR3 loop reads CASSPGGSGQPQHF. For the CDR3, the DNA is TGTGCCAGTAGCCCCGGGGGATCGGGTCAGCCCCAGCATTTT.

This clone came up a few times. A much larger clone lies a single base off, so this may be a read error. The rearrangement uses TRBV5-4 and TRBJ1-1; D is perhaps TRBD1 (5 bases). This CDR3 has 13 amino acids. Germline-derived CDR1 and CDR2 are SGHNT and YYREEE (reference sequence). The CDR3, as DNA: TGCGCCAGCAGCTTGGGGACCAGCACTGAAGCTTTCTTT. Translating gives CASSLGTSTEAFF.

This clone was counted at least ten times. The V gene is TRBV19, the J gene TRBJ1-2; D call uncertain. The CDR3 loop spans 13 amino acids. Deletions cut 8 bases from V and 2 bases from J, with 12 bases between. Germline V CDR1 and CDR2: LNHDA, SQIVND (reference sequence). As DNA, the CDR3 is TGTGCCAGTCGGGATAACTTAAACTATGGCTACACCTTC. Its translation is CASRDNLNYGYTF.

Notes on this clone: The conserved closing phenylalanine or tryptophan is absent in this CDR3, likely reflecting a read error. This sequence joins TRBV28 and TRBJ1-2, with D unresolved. Trimming shortened V by 6 bases and J by 7 bases, and 12 bases separated the two germline ends. The CDR3 contains 12 residues. CDR1 and CDR2 from the germline V gene are MDHEN and SYDVKM. The CDR3 spells CASRTGVGGYTL. The CDR3 nucleotides are TGTGCCAGCAGGACGGGTGTGGGTGGCTACACCTTA.

The table lists this clone with many counts. The rearrangement joins TRBV9 to TRBJ2-1; 9 nucleotides agree with TRBD2. Germline CDR1 is SGDLS and CDR2 is YYNGEE. Trimming removed 2 bases from V and 6 bases from J; junction bases left unmatched: 6. The CDR3 has 15 amino acids. In DNA, the CDR3 is TGTGCCAGCAGCGTCGGGACTAGCTGGGGCAATGAGCAGTTCTTC. The encoded protein is CASSVGTSWGNEQFF.

This clone was seen many times. This chain joins TRBV24-1 and TRBJ1-2, with 7 bases aligning to TRBD1. V lost 0 bases, J lost 4 bases, and 1 base stayed unmatched. Germline CDR1 KGHDR, CDR2 SFDVKD. The CDR3 has 14 amino acids. This CDR3 is CATSDLGTAYGYTF. For the CDR3, the DNA is TGTGCCACCAGTGATTTGGGGACAGCCTATGGCTACACCTTC.

This clone was counted ten times or more. A much larger clonotype is one base distant, so this may be a read error. The chain combines TRBV6-5 with TRBJ2-7, with 7 bases matching TRBD2. The V and J ends lost 2 bases and 2 bases, in that order; junction bases with no gene match: 3. The CDR3 sequence is 14 residues long. The germline V gene encodes CDR1 MNHEY and CDR2 SVGAGI. In nucleotides, the CDR3 is TGTGCCAGCAGTTACCTAGCGGCCGCCTACGAGCAGTACTTC. Its protein is CASSYLAAAYEQYF.

This clone is medium-sized by share. The chain couples TRBV6-1 to TRBJ1-5; possibly TRBD1 for D (6 bases). Trimming left V 9 bases short and J 6 bases short, with 12 bases between. CDR3 length: 12 amino acids. The germline V gene encodes CDR1 MNHNS and CDR2 SASEGT. The chain's CDR3 is CASQGIGQPQHF. As DNA, the CDR3 is TGTGCCAGTCAGGGGATAGGTCAGCCCCAGCATTTT.

This clone was seen repeatedly, ten times or more. The chain combines TRBV7-9 with TRBJ2-1; 7 bases are shared with TRBD2. Germline V gives CDR1 SEHNR, CDR2 FQNEAQ (reference sequence). J was trimmed by 6 bases and V by 4 bases; bases with no gene match: 15. The CDR3 covers 17 residues. CDR3 residues: CASSSPEEIAGSNEQFF. DNA of the CDR3: TGTGCCAGCAGCTCACCGGAGGAGATAGCGGGTTCCAATGAGCAGTTCTTC.

The V call is TRBV11-3, the J call TRBJ2-1; tentatively, D is TRBD2 (5 bases). Germline V gene sequence: CDR1 SGHNT, CDR2 YENEEA. CDR3 size: 13 residues. V lost 1 base and J lost 8, with 9 bases in between. CDR3 coding DNA: TGTGCCAGCAGCTTAGTGTCGGGGTATGAGCAGTTCTTC. Its protein is CASSLVSGYEQFF.

This clone was observed many times. CDR3: CSARDESGGNEQYF. DNA of the CDR3: TGCAGTGCTAGAGATGAATCAGGGGGAAACGAGCAGTACTTC. This chain uses TRBV20-1 with TRBJ2-7; 7 positions agree with TRBD1. V lost 0 bases and J lost 5; bases outside the gene matches: 7. Looked up from germline, CDR1 is DFQATT and CDR2 is SNEGSKA (reference sequence). CDR3 length: 14 residues.

This clone was observed many times. The chain has TRBV7-9 and TRBJ2-3; weak D call: TRBD2 (6 bases). V was pared by 5 bases and J by 9 bases, with 15 bases between. The CDR3 runs to 13 residues. In germline, CDR1 is SEHNR, CDR2 FQNEAQ (reference sequence). This chain's CDR3 is CASSPLGGGTQYF. The CDR3 nucleotides read TGTGCCAGCAGCCCATTGGGGGGAGGAACGCAGTATTTT.

This clone was recorded many times. V usage is TRBV10-3 and J usage is TRBJ1-5; possibly TRBD1 for D (6 bases). The ends were cut back, 3 bases at V and 5 bases at J, with 14 bases in the middle. Germline CDR1 ENHRY, CDR2 SYGVKD. CDR3 length equals 15 residues. CDR3 loop: CAISDHRDTDQPQHF. In DNA, the CDR3 is TGTGCCATCAGTGATCACCGGGACACCGATCAGCCCCAGCATTTT.

V is TRBV11-2 and J is TRBJ1-2, with D hard to call. The V gene's germline CDR1 is SGHAT and CDR2 FQNNGV. The CDR3 contains 16 residues. The ends were cut back, 5 bases at V and 6 bases at J, with 22 bases in the middle. The CDR3 here is CASSQSSVGFMDGYTF. The CDR3 DNA is TGTGCCAGCAGCCAGAGTTCTGTGGGTTTTATGGATGGCTACACCTTC.

There are many counts of this clone. V and J are TRBV12-3 or TRBV12-4 and TRBJ2-1; D ambiguous. The CDR3 totals 13 residues. The V and J ends lost 3 bases and 8 bases respectively, with 11 bases between them. The CDR3 region has the DNA TGTGCCAGCAGTTTGATCATTACGGATGAGCAGTTCTTC. Translation gives CASSLIITDEQFF.

This clone was observed once. This sequence joins TRBV18 and TRBJ2-5; D gene unclear. CDR3 length: 13 amino acids. The germline V gene encodes CDR1 KGHSH and CDR2 LQKENI. Here the CDR3 DNA reads TGTTTCAGCTCACCGGGCTTGGGGGAGACCCAGTACTTC. The encoded protein is CFSSPGLGETQYF.

This clone showed up just a few times. Lacking the conserved final phenylalanine or tryptophan, this CDR3 likely reflects a read error. It is unclear where the CDR3 begins or ends on the DNA, so no DNA is shown, and the CDR3 is as TCRdb lists it. The rearrangement uses TRBV6-1 and TRBJ1-2; the table's D call TRBD1 went unverified against the DNA. Germline CDR1 is MNHNS and CDR2 is SASEGT. The CDR3 comprises 14 residues, both ends counted. The CDR3 spells CASSDAGTGYGYTC.

This clone was seen repeatedly, ten times or more. The germline gene is not matched at one end of the junction; a read error may be the cause. The rearrangement uses TRBV7-6 and TRBJ2-5, with 7 bases fitting TRBD2. The CDR3 spans 13 residues. In germline, CDR1 is SGHVS, CDR2 FNYEAQ. The CDR3 DNA sequence: TGTGCCAGCAGCGGCCGGCAGACTAGCCGGTTGTTATTC. Its translation is CASSGRQTSRLLF.

In its sample, this clone was seen many times. The V call is TRBV5-8, the J call TRBJ2-7; D not certain. The germline gives CDR1 SGHTS, CDR2 YDEGEE. V was cut by 0 bases and J by 4 bases, with 11 bases left in between. The CDR3 is 14 residues long. The CDR3 region is CASSLEGYLYEQYF. In nucleotides, the CDR3 is TGTGCCAGCAGCTTGGAGGGTTATCTTTACGAGCAGTACTTC. Filled out from reference TRBV5-8 and TRBJ2-7, the complete variable domain reads EAGVTQSPTHLIKTRGQQATLRCSPISGHTSVYWYQQALGLGLQFLLWYDEGEERNRGNFPPRFSGRQFPNYSSELNVNALELEDSALYLCASSLEGYLYEQYFGPGTRLTVT.

In its sample, this clone was seen many times. Likely a read error: the CDR3 ends without its conserved phenylalanine or tryptophan. The chain has TRBV28 and TRBJ1-1, with D perhaps matching TRBD1 (5 bases). The CDR3 runs to 16 residues. Per germline, CDR1 MDHEN and CDR2 SYDVKM. Trimming cost V 6 bases and J 1 base, with 18 bases left between them. Here the CDR3 DNA reads TGTGCCAGCAGCCTCCAAGGACCCGGGGGGAACACTGAAGCTTTCCTT. This translates into CASSLQGPGGNTEAFL.

This clone was seen at least ten times. The CDR3 sequence is CASSPGQGGNIQYF. CDR3 sequence (DNA): TGTGCCAGCAGCCCTGGACAGGGTGGAAACATTCAGTACTTC. V usage is TRBV9 and J usage is TRBJ2-4; TRBD1 aligns across 8 bases. The CDR3 contains 14 residues. The germline V gene encodes CDR1 SGDLS and CDR2 YYNGEE. Trimming cost V 4 bases and J 6 bases; bases outside gene matches: 6.